This TCR beta chain was identified during a study of T cell responses to AZD1222 COVID-19 vaccine. The assay was immunoSEQ multiplex PCR, and TCRdb's table has in-frame clones only and misses some. The sample consists of 96,000 or so clones, around 89% of them appearing once. A word on this clone: Its antigen is currently unknown.

Regarding the study as a whole: Spike-specific TCR breadth and depth rose after two AZD1222 doses. Spike regions recognized by vaccine-associated CD4 TCRs spanned the protein, led by 160-218 and 743-854. It was only after the peak T cell response that any repertoires were sampled.

Sample: peripheral blood, taken on day 0 of AZD1222 vaccination. This TCR was sampled from an adult in good health.

The CDR3 here is CAINVGGASGNTIYF. DNA of the CDR3: TGTGCCATCAATGTTGGGGGGGCGTCCGGAAACACCATATATTTT. This sequence joins TRBV10-3 and TRBJ1-3; D may be TRBD1 (6 bases). Trimming took 7 bases from V and 4 from J, leaving 17 bases between them. Per germline, CDR1 ENHRY and CDR2 SYGVKD. This CDR3 spans 15 amino acids.